This TCR beta chain was recorded in a study of blood T cell repertoires in COVID-19. On the study more broadly: The United States, Italy and Spain were the sources of the acute and convalescent COVID-19 samples.

Germline V gene sequence: CDR1 SGHRS, CDR2 YFSETQ. Trimming took 4 bases from V and 7 from J, leaving 20 bases between them. The CDR3 loop spans 16 amino acids. Generated by immunoSEQ multiplex PCR, the TCRdb table keeps only in-frame clones and is missing some. This table has about 100,000 clones, 88% appearing once. The sample was peripheral blood. The gene calls are TRBV5-1 and TRBJ1-4; D is possibly TRBD1 (6 bases). This TCR came from a man in his forties or fifties with active or convalescent COVID-19. CDR3 sequence reads: CASSPNQQGEGEKLFF. The CDR3 DNA reads TGCGCCAGCAGCCCCAACCAACAGGGAGAGGGTGAAAAACTGTTTTTT.